Presented here are 12 T cell receptor beta chains from one specimen sequenced in a study of neoadjuvant nivolumab and ipilimumab in lung cancer. The protocol was immunoSEQ multiplex PCR, while the TCRdb copy is restricted to in-frame clones and leaves out a portion. The sample lists some 29,000 clones, 75% to 85% occurring once. The source material was tumor tissue, sampled after neoadjuvant nivolumab, alone or with ipilimumab, at or shortly before surgery. Every receptor here comes from an adult with non-small cell lung cancer.

The chain employs TRBV11-3 and TRBJ1-1; D is undetermined. V gave up 3 bases and J gave up 11 bases, with 13 bases separating them. Germline V gene lookup returns CDR1 SGHNT and CDR2 YENEEA. The CDR3 is 12 amino acids. CDR3 loop: CASSFIDASAFF. DNA for the CDR3: TGTGCCAGCAGCTTTATCGATGCCTCGGCTTTCTTT.

The J gene is TRBJ2-3, the V gene TRBV11-1; 13 positions agree with TRBD2. The CDR3 length is 17 residues. CDR1 is SGHAT, CDR2 FQDESV, per germline (reference sequence). The V and J ends lost 4 bases and 4 bases, in that order; junction bases with no gene match: 8. The CDR3 loop is CASSSLGLAGVSDTQYF. In DNA, the CDR3 is TGTGCCAGCAGCTCTCTCGGACTAGCGGGAGTGTCAGATACGCAGTATTTT.

Comment on this clone: Other DNA sequences of this sample code for an identical CDR3. The CDR3 protein is CASSLVLNTEAFF. The CDR3 bases are TGCGCCAGCAGCTTGGTTTTGAACACTGAAGCTTTCTTT. The gene calls are TRBV5-1 and TRBJ1-1; D remains unclear. CDR1 is SGHRS, CDR2 YFSETQ, per germline. This CDR3 has 13 amino acids. V lost 0 bases, J lost 0 bases, and 3 bases lay in between.

V usage is TRBV10-3 and J usage is TRBJ2-5; D is ambiguous. Per germline, CDR1 ENHRY and CDR2 SYGVKD. The ends were cut back, 0 bases at V and 3 bases at J, with 8 bases in the middle. CDR3 length equals 14 residues. CDR3 bases: TGTGCCATCAGTGAGTCGGGAAACGAAGAGACCCAGTACTTC. Protein product: CAISESGNEETQYF.

The chain has TRBV2 and TRBJ1-6; 7 bases map to TRBD1. The CDR3 length is 13 residues. Germline V gene lookup returns CDR1 SNHLY and CDR2 FYNNEI. V gave up 6 bases and J gave up 7 bases; unmatched junction bases: 3. CDR3 amino acids: CASSGTANSPLHF. The CDR3 bases are TGTGCCAGCAGCGGGACAGCCAATTCACCCCTCCACTTT. Looking up the rest from reference TRBV2 and TRBJ1-6 gives the full variable domain: EPEVTQTPSHQVTQMGQEVILRCVPISNHLYFYWYRQILGQKVEFLVSFYNNEISEKSEIFDDQFSVERPDGSNFTLKIRSTKLEDSAMYFCASSGTANSPLHFGNGTRLTVT.

The chain joins TRBV7-9 to TRBJ2-1, with D unresolved. Germline V gives CDR1 SEHNR, CDR2 FQNEAQ (reference sequence). The length of the CDR3 is 13 residues. Trimming took 5 bases from V and 5 from J, leaving 10 bases between them. CDR3 nucleotide sequence: TGTGCCAGCAGCCCTACCAAAAACAATGAGCAGTTCTTC. Protein sequence: CASSPTKNNEQFF.

This chain joins TRBV30 and TRBJ1-1; D not resolved. V was cut by 5 bases and J by 0 bases, with 7 bases left in between. This CDR3 is 12 amino acids long. The germline V gene encodes CDR1 GTSNPN and CDR2 SVGIG (reference sequence). The CDR3 nucleotides read TGTGCCTGGTCTAGGGTGAACACTGAAGCTTTCTTT. Residues: CAWSRVNTEAFF.

This clone has a single count. CDR3 amino acids: CAWSWGQGYEQYF. The CDR3 DNA is TGTGCCTGGAGTTGGGGACAGGGCTACGAGCAGTACTTC. The rearrangement joins TRBV30 to TRBJ2-7; 9 bases align to TRBD1. The germline gives CDR1 GTSNPN, CDR2 SVGIG (reference sequence). The CDR3 consists of 13 residues. The junction had 2 bases not matched to a gene; V was cut back by 2 bases and J by 3 bases. Supplemented by reference TRBV30 and TRBJ2-7, the full variable domain reads SQTIHQWPATLVQPVGSPLSLECTVEGTSNPNLYWYRQAAGRGLQLLFYSVGIGQISSEVPQNLSASRPQDRQFILSSKKLLLSDSGFYLCAWSWGQGYEQYFGPGTRLTVT.

The chain joins TRBV6-6 to TRBJ2-6; TRBD2 might be the D (5 bases). CDR1 is MNHNY and CDR2 is SVGAGI in the germline V gene (reference sequence). The CDR3 extends over 16 amino acids. The V end lost 8 bases, the J end lost 0 bases, and 14 bases lay between the germline ends. The CDR3: CASFVRGSSGANVLTF. The CDR3 region has the DNA TGTGCCAGCTTCGTAAGAGGGAGCTCTGGGGCCAACGTCCTGACTTTC.

This clone was counted a few times. The rearrangement links TRBV5-1 to TRBJ2-3, with 10 bases matching TRBD2. The CDR3 consists of 15 residues. Trimming took 1 base from V and 3 from J; bases not matched to a gene: 2. CDR1 and CDR2 (germline): SGHRS, YFSETQ. The CDR3 sequence is CASSLPSGSTDTQYF. The CDR3 DNA follows: TGCGCCAGCAGCTTGCCTAGCGGGAGTACAGATACGCAGTATTTT.

The chain recombines TRBV5-1 with TRBJ2-5; TRBD2 aligns across 10 bases. J was trimmed by 2 bases and V by 3 bases; bases with no gene match: 10. This CDR3 is 17 amino acids long. The germline gives CDR1 SGHRS, CDR2 YFSETQ. In DNA form, the CDR3 reads TGCGCCAGCAGCTCTGGGCCTAGCGGGGGATTTCAAGAGACCCAGTACTTC. This codes for CASSSGPSGGFQETQYF.

The genes are TRBV9 and TRBJ2-5; D might be TRBD2 (6 bases). CDR3 size: 13 residues. Germline loops: CDR1 SGDLS, CDR2 YYNGEE. The V end was cut by 0 bases, the J end by 4 bases, with 7 bases between. CDR3 bases: TGTGCCAGCAGCGTAGGGGGAGGAGAGACCCAGTACTTC. This codes for CASSVGGGETQYF.